This T cell receptor beta chain was obtained from a study of blood T cell repertoires in COVID-19. Turning to the study itself: Samples of COVID-19 (acute and convalescent) were obtained from the United States, Italy and Spain.

CDR1 is MRHNA, CDR2 SNTAGT, per germline. Trimming cost V 3 bases and J 5 bases, with 11 bases left between them. The CDR3 sequence is 14 residues long. Patients at the Seattle site were enrolled during active infection and followed longitudinally. Using immunoSEQ multiplex PCR, the repertoire was profiled, and TCRdb retains in-frame clones only, with some absent. This table has roughly 160,000 clones, around nine tenths appearing once. Sequencing was done on a sample of peripheral blood. The rearrangement joins TRBV6-4 to TRBJ2-1; D gene uncertain. The sequence was obtained from an elderly woman with COVID-19, enrolled during active disease. Here the CDR3 reads CASSESRHHNEQFF. For the CDR3, the DNA is TGTGCCAGCAGTGAGTCGCGGCATCACAATGAGCAGTTCTTC.